This TCR beta chain was sequenced for a study of blood T cells in healthy people across ages. Study-level findings and limits: Roughly linear declines in TCR beta diversity per million T cells occurred with age.

The CDR3 runs to 17 residues. V gave up 3 bases and J gave up 0 bases; unmatched junction bases: 5. Germline lookup yields CDR1 SNHLY and CDR2 FYNNEI. This clonotype appeared many times. The antigen is undetermined. Next came a second PCR, run for about 7 to 12 cycles, which used a sample-barcoded 5' primer along with a J-beta primer mix. In TCRdb, the 5' RACE reads were re-called with MiXCR into one record per CDR3 protein. The sample carries some 760,000 distinct CDR3 sequences, 20% to 25% recorded once. At least 7 million PBMCs were isolated per sample. This sample also appeared in a second study, on T cells of mothers and their children.

The origin of this receptor is a boy younger than 18 in good health. The gene calls are TRBV2 and TRBJ2-3; 11 bases are a match to TRBD2. Sequencing used blood. The CDR3 loop reads CASSDPSGGRSTDTQYF. The CDR3 coding sequence is TGTGCCAGCAGTGACCCTAGCGGGGGGAGGAGCACAGATACGCAGTATTTT.